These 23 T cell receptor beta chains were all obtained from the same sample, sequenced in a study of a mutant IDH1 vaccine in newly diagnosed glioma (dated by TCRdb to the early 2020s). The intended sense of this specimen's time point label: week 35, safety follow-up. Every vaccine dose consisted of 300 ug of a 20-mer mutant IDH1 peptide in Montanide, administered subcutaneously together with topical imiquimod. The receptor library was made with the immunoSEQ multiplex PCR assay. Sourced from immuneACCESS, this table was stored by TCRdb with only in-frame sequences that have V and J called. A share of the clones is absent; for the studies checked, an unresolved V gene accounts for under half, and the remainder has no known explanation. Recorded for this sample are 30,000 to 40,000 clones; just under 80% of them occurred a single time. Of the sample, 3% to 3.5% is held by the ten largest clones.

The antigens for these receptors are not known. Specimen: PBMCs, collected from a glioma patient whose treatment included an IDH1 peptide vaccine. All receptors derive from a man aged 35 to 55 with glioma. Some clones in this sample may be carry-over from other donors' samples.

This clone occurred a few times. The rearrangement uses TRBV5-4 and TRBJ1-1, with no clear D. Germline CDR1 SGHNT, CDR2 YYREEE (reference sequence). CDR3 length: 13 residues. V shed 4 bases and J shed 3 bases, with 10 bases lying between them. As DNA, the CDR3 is TGTGCCAGCAGCACTCACCGGGACACTGAAGCTTTCTTT. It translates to CASSTHRDTEAFF.

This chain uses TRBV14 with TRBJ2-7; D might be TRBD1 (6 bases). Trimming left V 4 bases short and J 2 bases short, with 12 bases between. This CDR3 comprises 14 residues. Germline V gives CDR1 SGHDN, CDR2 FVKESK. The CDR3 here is CASSPGGNAYEQYF. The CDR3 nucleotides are TGTGCCAGCAGCCCTGGGGGCAACGCCTACGAGCAGTACTTC.

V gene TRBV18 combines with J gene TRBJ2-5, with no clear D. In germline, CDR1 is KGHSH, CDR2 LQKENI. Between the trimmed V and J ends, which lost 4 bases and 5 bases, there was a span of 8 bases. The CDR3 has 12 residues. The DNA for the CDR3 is TGTGCCAGCTCACTGGGTTGGGAGACCCAGTACTTC. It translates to CASSLGWETQYF.

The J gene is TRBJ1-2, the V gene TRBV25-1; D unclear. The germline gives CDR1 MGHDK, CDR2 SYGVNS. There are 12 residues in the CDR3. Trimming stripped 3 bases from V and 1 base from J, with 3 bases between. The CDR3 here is CASSDSNYGYTF. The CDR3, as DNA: TGTGCCAGCAGTGATAGTAACTATGGCTACACCTTC.

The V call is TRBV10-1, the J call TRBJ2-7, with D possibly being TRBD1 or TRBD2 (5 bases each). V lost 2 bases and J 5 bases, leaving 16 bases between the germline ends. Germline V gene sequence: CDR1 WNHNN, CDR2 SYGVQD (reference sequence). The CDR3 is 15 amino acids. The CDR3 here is CASSEGGRVGDEQYF. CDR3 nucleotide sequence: TGCGCCAGCAGTGAGGGAGGCAGGGTGGGTGACGAGCAGTACTTC.

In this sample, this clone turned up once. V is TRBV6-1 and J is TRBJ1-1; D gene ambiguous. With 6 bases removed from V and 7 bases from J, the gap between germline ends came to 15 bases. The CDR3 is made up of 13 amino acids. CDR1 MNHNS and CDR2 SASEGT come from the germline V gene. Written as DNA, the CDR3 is TGTGCCAGCAGGGACCCGGGAGCCTTTGAAGCTTTCTTT. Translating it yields CASRDPGAFEAFF.

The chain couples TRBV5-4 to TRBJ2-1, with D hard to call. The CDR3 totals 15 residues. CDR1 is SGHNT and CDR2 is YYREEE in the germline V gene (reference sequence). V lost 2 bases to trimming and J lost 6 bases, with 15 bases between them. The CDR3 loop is CASSFGRNEANEQFF. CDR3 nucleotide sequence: TGTGCCAGCAGCTTTGGGCGGAACGAGGCCAATGAGCAGTTCTTC.

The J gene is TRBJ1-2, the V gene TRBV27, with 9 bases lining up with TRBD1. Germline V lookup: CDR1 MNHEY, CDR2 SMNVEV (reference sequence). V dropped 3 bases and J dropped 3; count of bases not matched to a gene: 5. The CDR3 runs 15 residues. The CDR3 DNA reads TGTGCCAGCAGTTTCCGGACAGGGGTCGACTATGGCTACACCTTC. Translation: CASSFRTGVDYGYTF.

For the CDR3, the DNA is TGTGCCAGCAGCCCATCCGGGACAGTGACAGATACGCAGTATTTT. Its protein product is CASSPSGTVTDTQYF. This chain links TRBV5-4 with TRBJ2-3; 7 bases align to TRBD1. CDR1 SGHNT and CDR2 YYREEE come from the germline V gene (reference sequence). The length of the CDR3 is 15 residues. V shed 4 bases and J 3 bases; nucleotides not matched to a gene: 8.

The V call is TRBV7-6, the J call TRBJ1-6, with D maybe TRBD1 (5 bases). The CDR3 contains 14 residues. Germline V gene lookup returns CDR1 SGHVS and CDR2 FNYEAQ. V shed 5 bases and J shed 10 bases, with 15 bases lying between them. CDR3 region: CASSLEGSGSPLHF. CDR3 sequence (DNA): TGTGCCAGCAGCCTAGAGGGGTCCGGCTCACCCCTCCACTTT.

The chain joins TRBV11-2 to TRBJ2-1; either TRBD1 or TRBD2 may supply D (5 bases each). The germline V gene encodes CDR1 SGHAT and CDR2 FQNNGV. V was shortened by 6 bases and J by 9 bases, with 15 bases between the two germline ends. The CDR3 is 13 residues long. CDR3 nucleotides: TGTGCCAGCAGTTGGGACCCATGGGGTGAGCAGTTCTTC. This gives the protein CASSWDPWGEQFF.

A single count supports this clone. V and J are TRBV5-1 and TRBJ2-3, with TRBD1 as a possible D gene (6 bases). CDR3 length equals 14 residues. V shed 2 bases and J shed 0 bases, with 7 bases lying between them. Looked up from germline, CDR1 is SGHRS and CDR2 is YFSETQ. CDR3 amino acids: CASSFDRSTDTQYF. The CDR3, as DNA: TGCGCCAGCAGCTTTGACAGGAGCACAGATACGCAGTATTTT.

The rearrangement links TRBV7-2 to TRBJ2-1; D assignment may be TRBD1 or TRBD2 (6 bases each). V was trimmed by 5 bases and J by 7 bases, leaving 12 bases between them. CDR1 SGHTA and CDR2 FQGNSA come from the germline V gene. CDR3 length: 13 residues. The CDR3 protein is CASSQQGGNEQFF. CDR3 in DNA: TGTGCCAGCAGCCAACAGGGAGGAAATGAGCAGTTCTTC.

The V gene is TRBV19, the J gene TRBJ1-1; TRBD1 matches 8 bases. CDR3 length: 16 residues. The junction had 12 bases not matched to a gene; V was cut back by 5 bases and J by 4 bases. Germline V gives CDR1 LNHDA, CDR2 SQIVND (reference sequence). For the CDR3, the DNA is TGTGCCAGTAGTCTCCGACAGGGGCGAAGGGGCACTGAAGCTTTCTTT. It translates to CASSLRQGRRGTEAFF.

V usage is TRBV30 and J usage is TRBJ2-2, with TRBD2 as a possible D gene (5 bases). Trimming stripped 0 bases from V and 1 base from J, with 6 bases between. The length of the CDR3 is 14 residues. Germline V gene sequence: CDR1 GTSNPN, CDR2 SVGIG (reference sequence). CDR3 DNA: TGTGCCTGGAGTGTAGGAGGGAACACCGGGGAGCTGTTTTTT. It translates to CAWSVGGNTGELFF.

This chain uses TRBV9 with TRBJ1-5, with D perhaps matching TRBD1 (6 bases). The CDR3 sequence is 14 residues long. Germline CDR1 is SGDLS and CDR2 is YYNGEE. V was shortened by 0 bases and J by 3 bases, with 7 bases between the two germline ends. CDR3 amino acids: CASSVAGVNQPQHF. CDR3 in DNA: TGTGCCAGCAGCGTAGCAGGGGTCAATCAGCCCCAGCATTTT.

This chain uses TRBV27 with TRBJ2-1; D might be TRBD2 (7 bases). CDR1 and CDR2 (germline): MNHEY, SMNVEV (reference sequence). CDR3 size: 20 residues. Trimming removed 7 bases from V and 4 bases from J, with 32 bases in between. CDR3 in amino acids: CASTSQKGGDFGLLYNEQFF. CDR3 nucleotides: TGTGCCAGCACCTCTCAAAAAGGGGGGGATTTCGGACTGCTATACAATGAGCAGTTCTTC.

For the CDR3, the DNA is TGTGCCAGCAGTTACTCCAGGGGGTCTTACGAGCAGTACTTC. Encoded protein: CASSYSRGSYEQYF. This rearrangement joins TRBV6-5 to TRBJ2-7, with TRBD1 matching 7 bases. The length of the CDR3 is 14 residues. With 0 bases clipped from V and 4 bases from J, the junction kept 3 bases outside the gene matches. The germline V gene encodes CDR1 MNHEY and CDR2 SVGAGI.

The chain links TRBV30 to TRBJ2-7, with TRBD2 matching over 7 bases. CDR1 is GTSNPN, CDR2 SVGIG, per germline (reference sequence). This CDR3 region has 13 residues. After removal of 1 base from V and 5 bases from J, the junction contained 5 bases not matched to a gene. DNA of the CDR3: TGTGCCTGGAGTGGTCAGGGAGGGAACGAGCAGTACTTC. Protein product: CAWSGQGGNEQYF.

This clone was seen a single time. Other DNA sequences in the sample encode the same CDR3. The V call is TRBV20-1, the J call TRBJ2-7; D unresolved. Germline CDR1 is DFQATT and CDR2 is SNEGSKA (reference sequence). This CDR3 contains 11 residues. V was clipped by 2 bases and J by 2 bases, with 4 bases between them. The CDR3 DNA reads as TGCAGTGCTAGAACGACCTACGAGCAGTACTTC. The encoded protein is CSARTTYEQYF.

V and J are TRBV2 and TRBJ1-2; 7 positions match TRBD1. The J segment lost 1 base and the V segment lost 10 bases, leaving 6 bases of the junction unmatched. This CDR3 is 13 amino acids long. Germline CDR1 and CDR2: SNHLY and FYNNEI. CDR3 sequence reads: CANRDRYNYGYTF. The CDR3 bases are TGTGCCAACCGGGACAGATATAACTATGGCTACACCTTC.

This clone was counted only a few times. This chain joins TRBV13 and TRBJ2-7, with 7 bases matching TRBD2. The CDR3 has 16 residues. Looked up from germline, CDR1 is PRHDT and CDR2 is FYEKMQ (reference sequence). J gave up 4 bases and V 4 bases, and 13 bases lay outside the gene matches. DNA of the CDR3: TGTGCCAGCAGCTCGCTAAGAAGCGGGGACCGTTACGAGCAGTACTTC. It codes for CASSSLRSGDRYEQYF.

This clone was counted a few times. CDR3 residues: CASGTSVSYEQYF. CDR3 nucleotide sequence: TGTGCCAGTGGGACTAGCGTCTCCTACGAGCAGTACTTC. The chain uses TRBV7-9 and TRBJ2-7; 10 positions match TRBD2. Trimming at V came to 9 bases and at J to 0 bases, leaving 2 bases not matched to a gene. This CDR3 spans 13 amino acids. Looked up from germline, CDR1 is SEHNR and CDR2 is FQNEAQ (reference sequence).